The sequence of this T cell receptor beta chain was determined in a study of blood T cell repertoires in COVID-19. Study context: The United States, Italy and Spain provided the acute and convalescent COVID-19 samples. PBMCs, B-cell-depleted T cells, or T cells were the source of the cDNA or gDNA that made up the material.

V lost 6 bases and J lost 2, with 11 bases in between. The CDR3 contains 13 residues. CDR1 is MNHEY, CDR2 SVGAGI, per germline. Per the original methods: Reference gene primer amplification gave estimated nucleated cell counts. Sequencing used immunoSEQ multiplex PCR; TCRdb keeps in-frame clones, though not all of them. The V and J calls and the clone size are those of that table, but D and trimming were determined from the DNA. The profile covers about 300,000 clones, with about 82% appearing a single time and roughly 1.6% taken by the ten largest. V and J are TRBV6-5 and TRBJ2-7; D may be TRBD1 (5 bases). Sequencing was done on a sample of peripheral blood. This receptor was taken from a woman in her fifties or sixties with acute or convalescent COVID-19. This CDR3 is CASRRTDTYEQYF. CDR3 bases: TGTGCCAGCAGAAGGACGGACACCTACGAGCAGTACTTC.